This T cell receptor (beta chain) is drawn from a study of blood T cells in healthy people across ages. General study points: Nothing was known about donor CMV status, and this possibly confounded expanded clonotype changes.

Primed by a sample-barcoded 5' primer and a J-beta primer mix, a second PCR proceeded for about 7 to 11 cycles. TCRdb re-analysed the 5' RACE reads in MiXCR, keeping a single row per CDR3 protein. Here the sample spans roughly 1.5 million distinct CDR3 sequences, approximately 39% being singletons. To note about this clonotype: Its matching antigen is unknown.

Germline trimming cut 0 bases from V and 4 bases from J; bases unmatched to any gene: 4. From germline, CDR1 is SEHNR and CDR2 FQNEAQ (reference sequence). The length of the CDR3 is 15 residues. What was sequenced was blood. The clonotype comes from a woman between 18 and 30 years old in good health. This chain uses TRBV7-9 with TRBJ2-5; 8 nucleotides agree with TRBD2. CDR3 loop: CASSLALSGVETQYF. Written as DNA, the CDR3 is TGTGCCAGCAGCTTAGCGCTTAGCGGGGTAGAGACCCAGTACTTC.